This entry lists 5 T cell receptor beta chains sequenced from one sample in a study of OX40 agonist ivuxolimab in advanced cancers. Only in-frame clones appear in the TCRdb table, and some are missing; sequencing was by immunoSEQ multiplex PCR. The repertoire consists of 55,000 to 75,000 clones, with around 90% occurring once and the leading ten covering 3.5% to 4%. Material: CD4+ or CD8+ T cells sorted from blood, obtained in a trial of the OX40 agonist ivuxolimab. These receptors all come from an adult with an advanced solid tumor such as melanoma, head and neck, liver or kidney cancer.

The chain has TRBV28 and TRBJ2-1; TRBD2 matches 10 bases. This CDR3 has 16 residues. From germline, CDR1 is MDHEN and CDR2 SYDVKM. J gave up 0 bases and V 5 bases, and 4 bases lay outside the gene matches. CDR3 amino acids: CASSLASGSSYNEQFF. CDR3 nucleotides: TGTGCCAGCAGTCTAGCTAGCGGGAGCTCCTACAATGAGCAGTTCTTC.

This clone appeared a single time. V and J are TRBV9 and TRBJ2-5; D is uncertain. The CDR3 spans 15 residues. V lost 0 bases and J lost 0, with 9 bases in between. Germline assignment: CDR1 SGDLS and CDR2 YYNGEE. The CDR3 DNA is TGTGCCAGCAGCGTAGCGACATCGTACCAAGAGACCCAGTACTTC. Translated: CASSVATSYQETQYF.

CDR3 sequence reads: CASSKSEGESYGYTF. The CDR3 DNA sequence: TGTGCCAGCAGCAAAAGCGAAGGAGAATCCTATGGCTACACCTTC. The chain recombines TRBV21-1 with TRBJ1-2. TRBV21-1 counts as a pseudogene. CDR3 length: 15 residues.

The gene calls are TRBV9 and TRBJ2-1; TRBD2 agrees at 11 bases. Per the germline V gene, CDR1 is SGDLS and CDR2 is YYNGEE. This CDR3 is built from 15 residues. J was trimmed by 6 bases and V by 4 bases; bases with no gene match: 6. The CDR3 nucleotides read TGTGCCAGCAGCAAACTAGCGGGAGACCCCAATGAGCAGTTCTTC. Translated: CASSKLAGDPNEQFF.

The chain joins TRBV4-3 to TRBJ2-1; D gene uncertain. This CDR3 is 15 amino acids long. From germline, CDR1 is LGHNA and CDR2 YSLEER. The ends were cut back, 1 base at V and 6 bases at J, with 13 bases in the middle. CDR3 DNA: TGCGCCAGCAGCCAAGGCTCGCGATCGGTCAATGAGCAGTTCTTC. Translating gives CASSQGSRSVNEQFF.